These 21 T cell receptor beta chains were all obtained from the same sample, sequenced in a study of blood T cells in healthy people across ages. A J-beta primer mix and a sample-barcoded 5' primer were used in a second PCR of roughly 6 to 11 cycles. TCRdb reprocessed the 5' RACE reads via MiXCR and lists one record per CDR3 protein. The sample has about 590,000 distinct CDR3 sequences; about 30% are singletons. Sequenced input: blood. Receptors originate from a woman aged 80 or over in good health.

This clonotype came up many times. CDR3 DNA sequence: TGCAGTGCTATAGTACCTGGACAGGGCCCTGGGGCCAACGTCCTGACTTTC. It translates to CSAIVPGQGPGANVLTF. The chain carries TRBV20-1 and TRBJ2-6; TRBD1 matches at 8 bases. The junction had 10 bases not matched to a gene; V was cut back by 4 bases and J by 2 bases. Germline V gene data show CDR1 as DFQATT and CDR2 as SNEGSKA (reference sequence). This CDR3 spans 17 amino acids.

There are many counts of this clonotype. The J gene is TRBJ2-4, the V gene TRBV30, with D maybe TRBD1 (5 bases). The CDR3 covers 12 residues. CDR1 and CDR2 (germline): GTSNPN, SVGIG (reference sequence). The V gene lost 1 base and the J gene lost 9 bases, with 10 bases spanning the gap. CDR3 bases: TGTGCCTGGAGTGAAGGGCAGGGCATTCAGTACTTC. Its protein is CAWSEGQGIQYF.

The V gene is TRBV7-2, the J gene TRBJ2-7; D is uncertain. Per germline, CDR1 SGHTA and CDR2 FQGNSA. V lost 3 bases and J lost 2, with 14 bases in between. The CDR3 contains 15 residues. CDR3 bases: TGTGCCAGCAGCTTTTTCGGGCGAACCGCCTACGAGCAGTACTTC. The encoded protein is CASSFFGRTAYEQYF.

With respect to this clonotype: A much more abundant neighbour one base away suggests this may be a read error. The chain employs TRBV6-1 and TRBJ2-5; 9 nucleotides agree with TRBD2. Germline loops: CDR1 MNHNS, CDR2 SASEGT. This CDR3 is 14 amino acids long. V dropped 11 bases and J dropped 11; count of bases not matched to a gene: 18. The CDR3 here is CAAPSQRGADEQYF. The DNA for the CDR3 is TGTGCCGCACCCTCCCAGCGGGGGGCAGATGAGCAGTACTTC.

This clonotype was observed at least ten times. This chain's CDR3 is CASSWKTGPSYEQYF. CDR3 nucleotide sequence: TGTGCCAGCAGTTGGAAGACAGGGCCCTCCTACGAGCAGTACTTC. The chain joins TRBV27 to TRBJ2-7, with TRBD1 matching 7 bases. The germline CDR1 and CDR2 sequences are MNHEY and SMNVEV (reference sequence). Trimming removed 4 bases from V and 0 bases from J; junction bases left unmatched: 6. This CDR3 is built from 15 residues.

This chain uses TRBV30 with TRBJ1-6; a possible D gene is TRBD1 (5 bases). V lost 8 bases and J 9 bases, leaving 20 bases between the germline ends. This CDR3 spans 14 amino acids. CDR1 and CDR2 from the germline V gene are GTSNPN and SVGIG (reference sequence). The CDR3 nucleotides read TGTGCCCACTCCCTGGCAGGGCGGGTTTCACCCCTCCACTTT. Its protein is CAHSLAGRVSPLHF.

The chain has TRBV20-1 and TRBJ1-5; no reliable D call. The CDR3 runs 9 residues. Germline loops: CDR1 DFQATT, CDR2 SNEGSKA (reference sequence). Deletions cut 5 bases from V and 8 bases from J, with 4 bases between. The CDR3 DNA reads as TGCAGTGCTGGGGAGCCCCAGCATTTT. Its translation: CSAGEPQHF.

This chain links TRBV12-3 or TRBV12-4 with TRBJ2-1; 8 bases map to TRBD1. V was pared by 3 bases and J by 9 bases, with 10 bases of the junction left unmatched. The CDR3 runs 15 residues. The CDR3 DNA reads TGTGCCAGCAGTTTGTCGGGACAGGTTTTTGGTGAGCAGTTCTTC. It is translated as CASSLSGQVFGEQFF.

This chain joins TRBV27 and TRBJ1-1; D uncertain. Germline loops: CDR1 MNHEY, CDR2 SMNVEV (reference sequence). The CDR3 has 13 amino acids. The V gene lost 4 bases and the J gene lost 1 base, with 7 bases spanning the gap. The CDR3 sequence: CASSYAPNTEAFF. CDR3 sequence (DNA): TGTGCCAGCAGTTACGCACCGAACACTGAAGCTTTCTTT.

This clonotype occurred many times. The chain links TRBV11-2 to TRBJ2-5; D remains ambiguous. The V gene lost 5 bases and the J gene lost 5 bases, with 12 bases spanning the gap. This CDR3 region has 13 residues. Per the germline V gene, CDR1 is SGHAT and CDR2 is FQNNGV. The CDR3 DNA is TGTGCCAGCAGCCTCCCAAGCTCGGAGACCCAGTACTTC. Its protein is CASSLPSSETQYF.

Comment on this clonotype: This may come from a read error, since a much larger clone is one base off. The V call is TRBV6-5, the J call TRBJ2-7, with D possibly being TRBD2 (5 bases). CDR3 length: 13 residues. The germline V gene has CDR1 MNHEY and CDR2 SVGAGI. The CDR3 protein is CTSSWELAGEQYF. The DNA for the CDR3 is TGTACCAGCAGTTGGGAGTTGGCGGGCGAGCAGTACTTC.

This sequence joins TRBV20-1 and TRBJ2-1; 10 nucleotides agree with TRBD1. CDR1 DFQATT and CDR2 SNEGSKA come from the germline V gene (reference sequence). The CDR3 extends over 14 amino acids. Unmatched junction bases numbered 4, after V lost 4 bases and J lost 4 bases. In nucleotides, the CDR3 is TGCAGTGCTATTACGGGACAGGGGTACAATGAGCAGTTCTTC. Translating it yields CSAITGQGYNEQFF.

There are a few counts of this clonotype. The rearrangement uses TRBV6-1 and TRBJ1-6, with 8 nucleotides matching TRBD1. Per the germline V gene, CDR1 is MNHNS and CDR2 is SASEGT. The CDR3 spans 16 residues. J gave up 7 bases and V 2 bases, and 7 bases lay outside the gene matches. The CDR3 reads CASSERSGGRNSPLHF. In DNA form, the CDR3 reads TGTGCCAGCAGTGAACGGTCAGGGGGCAGGAATTCACCCCTCCACTTT.

The genes are TRBV5-1 and TRBJ1-2; 9 bases are shared with TRBD1. The V gene end was trimmed by 4 bases and the J gene end by 6 bases; junction bases not matched to a gene: 7. Germline CDR1 is SGHRS and CDR2 is YFSETQ. The CDR3 is made up of 14 amino acids. The DNA of the CDR3 is TGCGCCAGCAGCGTTGGACAGGGGCCGAATGGCTACACCTTC. It yields the protein CASSVGQGPNGYTF.

Remarks on this clonotype: Just one base apart from a much larger clone, this may be a read error. The chain couples TRBV4-2 to TRBJ2-4; 8 bases fit TRBD2. J gave up 8 bases and V 0 bases, and 12 bases lay outside the gene matches. The CDR3 covers 17 residues. Germline V gene data show CDR1 as LGHNA and CDR2 as YNFKEQ. The CDR3 loop is CASSQDQGGGPQHIQYF. DNA of the CDR3: TGTGCCAGCAGCCAAGATCAGGGCGGGGGGCCTCAACACATTCAGTACTTC.

This clonotype was counted many times. This rearrangement joins TRBV20-1 to TRBJ1-1; no clear D. This CDR3 contains 12 residues. Trimming stripped 3 bases from V and 6 bases from J, with 11 bases between. CDR1 and CDR2 (germline): DFQATT, SNEGSKA (reference sequence). CDR3 region: CSARRAKSEAFF. CDR3 nucleotides: TGCAGTGCTAGGAGGGCAAAATCTGAAGCTTTCTTT.

The DNA of the CDR3 is TGTGCCAGCAGTGAAGGAGGGGGCGCGTCCACTGAAGCTTTCTTT. Residues: CASSEGGGASTEAFF. V gene TRBV2 combines with J gene TRBJ1-1, with 7 bases aligning to TRBD1. This CDR3 spans 15 amino acids. Germline values: CDR1 SNHLY, CDR2 FYNNEI. With 1 base clipped from V and 4 bases from J, the junction kept 6 bases outside the gene matches.

This clonotype appeared many times. The chain employs TRBV7-2 and TRBJ1-2, with D possibly TRBD1 on 6 matching bases. This CDR3 has 12 residues. V lost 7 bases to trimming and J lost 8 bases, with 14 bases between them. Germline V gene data show CDR1 as SGHTA and CDR2 as FQGNSA. The CDR3: CASNSGTQGYTF. CDR3 nucleotides: TGTGCCAGCAACTCCGGGACACAAGGCTACACCTTC.

This clonotype has only a few counts. It may be a read error: a sequence one base away is much more abundant. This chain uses TRBV10-3 with TRBJ2-5, with D maybe TRBD2 (5 bases). Germline CDR1 and CDR2: ENHRY and SYGVKD. V gave up 0 bases and J gave up 11 bases, with 10 bases separating them. This CDR3 is built from 12 residues. The CDR3 DNA reads as TGTGCCATCAGTGAGTCACGGGAAGCGCAGTACTTC. It yields the protein CAISESREAQYF.

This clonotype has just a few counts. This sequence joins TRBV5-5 and TRBJ2-3; 10 bases line up with TRBD2. Germline V gene data show CDR1 as SGHKS and CDR2 as YYEKEE (reference sequence). V shed 3 bases, J shed 5 bases, and the junction held 12 bases outside the gene matches. The CDR3 spans 17 residues. CDR3: CASSSFGGSGGKDTQYF. The DNA for the CDR3 is TGTGCCAGCAGCTCTTTCGGGGGTAGCGGGGGGAAAGATACGCAGTATTTT.

Ten or more counts support this clonotype. The rearrangement links TRBV5-5 to TRBJ1-2, with a tentative D call TRBD1 (5 bases). The CDR3 totals 13 residues. V lost 3 bases and J lost 8, with 14 bases in between. Germline CDR1 is SGHKS and CDR2 is YYEKEE (reference sequence). The CDR3 DNA sequence: TGTGCCAGCAGCTCGGGGCCCTACGGAGGCTACACCTTC. It codes for CASSSGPYGGYTF.